The 18 T cell receptor beta chains reported below all come from one sample, sequenced in a study of blood T cell repertoires in COVID-19. Using immunoSEQ multiplex PCR, the repertoire was profiled, and TCRdb retains in-frame clones only, with some absent. The table lists about 160,000 clones, around 74% of them singletons. The sequenced sample consisted of peripheral blood. Receptors were obtained from a woman aged 60 to 75 with COVID-19, enrolled during active disease.

The chain has TRBV6-6 and TRBJ2-2; 7 bases are shared with TRBD1. V shed 10 bases, J shed 4 bases, and the junction held 9 bases outside the gene matches. The germline V gene encodes CDR1 MNHNY and CDR2 SVGAGI (reference sequence). This CDR3 comprises 14 residues. The DNA of the CDR3 is TGTGCCACCCTTGGGACAGATCTCACCGGGGAGCTGTTTTTT. It translates to CATLGTDLTGELFF.

J is TRBJ2-3 and V is TRBV6-5; TRBD2 matches 16 bases. CDR1 is MNHEY and CDR2 is SVGAGI in the germline V gene. There are 14 residues in the CDR3. Germline trimming cut 8 bases from V and 15 bases from J; bases unmatched to any gene: 11. The CDR3 sequence is CASRRGTSGGEYYF. CDR3 in DNA: TGTGCCAGCCGCCGGGGGACTAGCGGGGGGGAGTACTATTTT.

This clone showed up just once. V is TRBV9 and J is TRBJ2-7; 10 nucleotides align to TRBD2. This CDR3 spans 16 amino acids. The trim removed 4 bases at V and 1 base at J, leaving 8 bases unmatched. Germline-derived CDR1 and CDR2 are SGDLS and YYNGEE. The CDR3, as DNA: TGTGCCAGCAGCCCTGGGAGGACTAGCGGTTCCTACGAGCAGTACTTC. Amino acid sequence: CASSPGRTSGSYEQYF.

This clone occurred once. This chain uses TRBV9 with TRBJ1-1, with D possibly TRBD1 on 5 matching bases. V dropped 0 bases and J dropped 4 bases, with 7 bases sitting between them. CDR1 and CDR2 from the germline V gene are SGDLS and YYNGEE. The CDR3 extends over 13 amino acids. This CDR3 is CASSVAGFTEAFF. In DNA, the CDR3 is TGTGCCAGCAGCGTAGCAGGGTTCACTGAAGCTTTCTTT.

V gene TRBV5-4 combines with J gene TRBJ2-5; D is possibly TRBD1 (5 bases). Germline CDR1 SGHNT, CDR2 YYREEE (reference sequence). V lost 4 bases to trimming and J lost 7 bases, with 17 bases between them. This CDR3 is built from 14 residues. The CDR3 reads CASSLRVREGTQYF. In DNA form, the CDR3 reads TGTGCCAGCAGCCTCAGGGTTAGAGAAGGGACCCAGTACTTC.

The chain joins TRBV11-3 to TRBJ1-6; D remains ambiguous. V was trimmed by 5 bases and J by 10 bases, leaving 12 bases between them. CDR3 size: 13 residues. Per the germline V gene, CDR1 is SGHNT and CDR2 is YENEEA. The CDR3, as DNA: TGTGCCAGCAGCAGTAAGGCGGGCTCACCCCTCCACTTT. Its protein product is CASSSKAGSPLHF.

The rearrangement links TRBV18 to TRBJ2-7; D unclear. The CDR3 totals 14 residues. The germline CDR1 and CDR2 sequences are KGHSH and LQKENI. Trimming removed 3 bases at V and 3 bases at J, with 12 bases between. CDR3 DNA: TGTGCCAGCTCACCGGGCCCACCGCTCTACGAGCAGTACTTC. It is translated as CASSPGPPLYEQYF.

The chain links TRBV5-1 to TRBJ2-7; 7 nucleotides agree with TRBD2. CDR3 length: 14 residues. Germline values: CDR1 SGHRS, CDR2 YFSETQ. The J segment lost 7 bases and the V segment lost 7 bases, leaving 14 bases of the junction unmatched. The CDR3 region has the DNA TGCGCCAGCTGTGTGGGGGGGAGGGCAGGGGAGCAGTACTTC. Its translation: CASCVGGRAGEQYF.

This clone was seen a handful of times. The V and J genes are TRBV7-3 and TRBJ1-1, with D possibly TRBD1 on 6 matching bases. Germline loops: CDR1 SGHTA, CDR2 FQGTGA. The CDR3 totals 15 residues. Trimming shortened V by 2 bases and J by 1 base, and 11 bases separated the two germline ends. The CDR3 loop is CASSLFPTGNTEAFF. CDR3 sequence (DNA): TGTGCCAGCAGCTTATTCCCGACAGGGAACACTGAAGCTTTCTTT. Drawing the rest from reference TRBV7-3 and TRBJ1-1, the complete variable domain is GAGVSQTPSNKVTEKGKYVELRCDPISGHTALYWYRQSLGQGPEFLIYFQGTGAADDSGLPNDRFFAVRPEGSVSTLKIQRTERGDSAVYLCASSLFPTGNTEAFFGQGTRLTVV.

The V call is TRBV28, the J call TRBJ1-4; no clear D. The CDR3 is 13 residues long. Trimming took off 5 bases at V and 10 bases at J, with 14 bases between the two ends. Germline CDR1 reads MDHEN; CDR2 reads SYDVKM. The CDR3 region is CASSPRTTGKLFF. The CDR3 DNA reads as TGTGCCAGCAGTCCGCGCACAACGGGAAAACTGTTTTTT.

The J gene is TRBJ2-3, the V gene TRBV7-3, with 9 bases matching TRBD2. The CDR3 has 13 residues. After removal of 5 bases from V and 4 bases from J, the junction contained 1 base not matched to a gene. Looked up from germline, CDR1 is SGHTA and CDR2 is FQGTGA. In nucleotides, the CDR3 is TGTGCCAGCAGCCGGACTAGCGCAGATACGCAGTATTTT. It specifies CASSRTSADTQYF.

This clone was seen a few times. The CDR3 bases are TGTGCCAGCAGCGTGACAGGATGGAACACTGAAGCTTTCTTT. Translating it yields CASSVTGWNTEAFF. V usage is TRBV11-1 and J usage is TRBJ1-1; D is perhaps TRBD1 (6 bases). V lost 5 bases and J lost 1, with 11 bases in between. CDR3 length equals 14 residues. In germline, CDR1 is SGHAT, CDR2 FQDESV (reference sequence).

The chain employs TRBV5-4 and TRBJ2-3, with 12 nucleotides matching TRBD2. Germline lookup yields CDR1 SGHNT and CDR2 YYREEE (reference sequence). Trimming at V came to 0 bases and at J to 6 bases, leaving 8 bases not matched to a gene. CDR3 length: 17 residues. As DNA, the CDR3 is TGTGCCAGCAGCTTGGGTGTACTAGCGGGAGGAAGGGATACGCAGTATTTT. Translating gives CASSLGVLAGGRDTQYF.

The J gene is TRBJ2-7, the V gene TRBV20-1; 10 bases map to TRBD2. Germline V gene sequence: CDR1 DFQATT, CDR2 SNEGSKA (reference sequence). V shed 3 bases and J 5 bases; nucleotides not matched to a gene: 16. The CDR3 contains 17 residues. CDR3 residues: CSASAPGASGGLDEQYF. In DNA, the CDR3 is TGCAGTGCTAGTGCCCCGGGGGCTAGCGGGGGCCTGGACGAGCAGTACTTC.

The chain is built from TRBV4-3 and TRBJ2-1; the match to TRBD2 covers 8 bases. The CDR3 extends over 14 amino acids. V lost 1 base and J lost 8; bases outside the gene matches: 4. In germline, CDR1 is LGHNA, CDR2 YSLEER. CDR3 region: CASSQAGGPYEQFF. The CDR3 region has the DNA TGCGCCAGCAGCCAAGCGGGAGGGCCTTATGAGCAGTTCTTC.

The rearrangement uses TRBV28 and TRBJ2-3, with 9 bases that match TRBD1. The V segment lost 7 bases and the J segment 3 bases; nucleotides outside the gene matches: 8. CDR1 is MDHEN and CDR2 is SYDVKM in the germline V gene. CDR3 size: 15 residues. The CDR3 reads CASNKGGQGTDTQYF. The CDR3 region has the DNA TGTGCCAGCAATAAAGGGGGACAGGGTACAGATACGCAGTATTTT.

This chain links TRBV4-3 with TRBJ1-1, with a weak D call TRBD1 (5 bases). Per germline, CDR1 LGHNA and CDR2 YSLEER. The CDR3 loop spans 14 amino acids. Trimming stripped 11 bases from V and 5 bases from J, with 21 bases between. The CDR3 DNA reads as TGCGCCTGCTGCCCGGTGGGGGGGACGACTGAAGCTTTCTTT. The encoded protein is CACCPVGGTTEAFF.

The V call is TRBV12-3 or TRBV12-4, the J call TRBJ2-5; D perhaps matches TRBD1 (6 bases). The CDR3 loop spans 13 amino acids. V shed 6 bases and J shed 1 base, with 9 bases lying between them. In DNA form, the CDR3 reads TGTGCCAGCAGGGGGGACACCCAAGAGACCCAGTACTTC. Its translation: CASRGDTQETQYF.